The 22 T cell receptor beta chains presented below share a single source sample, sequenced in a study of breast tumors, draining lymph nodes, adjacent tissues. TCRdb reprocessed the multiplex PCR reads with MiXCR, giving one entry per CDR3 protein. The table records under 300,000 distinct CDR3 sequences, under 35% of them present only once. Axillary draining lymph nodes of breast cancer patients supplied the node samples. Sequenced: axillary lymph node tissue. The receptor set was obtained from a female donor with breast cancer. Some clones in this sample may be carry-over from other donors' samples.

This clonotype came up a few times. At one boundary the junction diverges from the germline segment, which might be a read error. V and J are TRBV3-1 and TRBJ2-1; D is undetermined. Germline CDR1 is LGHDT and CDR2 is YNNKEL (reference sequence). This CDR3 comprises 13 residues. The CDR3 DNA reads TGTGCCAGTAGCCAAGAGCTAGTAAGTGAGCAGTTCTTC. It encodes CASSQELVSEQFF.

The rearrangement uses TRBV11-1 and TRBJ2-3; D may be TRBD2 (7 bases). The CDR3 covers 15 residues. The V and J ends lost 0 bases and 8 bases respectively, with 15 bases between them. CDR1 is SGHAT, CDR2 FQDESV, per germline (reference sequence). CDR3 residues: CASSLAGGPGGTQYF. The CDR3 DNA sequence: TGTGCCAGCAGCTTAGCGGGGGGGCCGGGGGGTACGCAGTATTTT.

This clonotype was seen a few times. A much larger clonotype is one base distant, so this may be a read error. The V gene is TRBV28, the J gene TRBJ1-5; D not resolved. V was shortened by 4 bases and J by 5 bases, with 3 bases between the two germline ends. Germline V gene data show CDR1 as MDHEN and CDR2 as SYDVKM. The CDR3 is 11 residues long. The CDR3 nucleotides are TGTGCCAGCAGTTCTTATCAGCCCCAGCATTTT. Its protein product is CASSSYQPQHF.

This clonotype was counted between two and nine times. Since a much larger clone is just one base distant, this may be a read error. The CDR3 DNA is TGCAGTGCCGAAAAATCTAGCGGATGGGCGACCCAGTACTTC. Translation gives CSAEKSSGWATQYF. The chain employs TRBV20-1 and TRBJ2-5, with 7 positions matching TRBD2. The ends lost 6 bases at V and 7 bases at J; junction bases unmatched: 14. Germline assignment: CDR1 DFQATT and CDR2 SNEGSKA (reference sequence). CDR3 size: 14 residues.

This clonotype was counted at least ten times. The gene calls are TRBV11-2 and TRBJ2-1; 9 positions agree with TRBD2. V shed 4 bases, J shed 2 bases, and the junction held 12 bases outside the gene matches. The CDR3 runs 18 residues. The germline gives CDR1 SGHAT, CDR2 FQNNGV. Here the CDR3 reads CASSSGFSGGRAYNEQFF. DNA for the CDR3: TGTGCCAGCAGCTCCGGTTTTAGCGGGGGTAGGGCCTACAATGAGCAGTTCTTC.

This clonotype occurred many times. The V and J genes are TRBV7-8 and TRBJ2-7; D possibly matches TRBD1 or TRBD2 (5 bases each). Trimming stripped 1 base from V and 5 bases from J, with 6 bases between. Germline lookup yields CDR1 SGHVS and CDR2 FQNEAQ. This CDR3 contains 12 residues. The CDR3 nucleotides read TGTGCCAGCAGCTTAGTGGGGGACGAGCAGTACTTC. It specifies CASSLVGDEQYF. The entire variable domain, with the rest obtained from reference TRBV7-8 and TRBJ2-7, is as follows: GAGVSQSPRYKVAKRGQDVALRCDPISGHVSLFWYQQALGQGPEFLTYFQNEAQLDKSGLPSDRFFAERPEGSVSTLKIQRTQQEDSAVYLCASSLVGDEQYFGPGTRLTVT.

This clonotype has just a few counts. The chain combines TRBV6-2 or TRBV6-3 with TRBJ2-1, with D tentatively TRBD2 (6 bases). This CDR3 has 14 amino acids. V lost 2 bases to trimming and J lost 4 bases, with 9 bases between them. Germline-derived CDR1 and CDR2 are MNHEY and SVGEGT. CDR3 in DNA: TGTGCCAGCAGTTACGTAGGAGGGTACAATGAGCAGTTCTTC. It codes for CASSYVGGYNEQFF.

Ten or more counts support this clonotype. The chain is built from TRBV19 and TRBJ2-5, with a tentative D call TRBD1 (5 bases). V lost 5 bases and J 2 bases, leaving 15 bases between the germline ends. The CDR3 length is 15 residues. Germline V lookup: CDR1 LNHDA, CDR2 SQIVND (reference sequence). The CDR3, as DNA: TGTGCCAGTAGTCCGCTACCCAGGGCTCAAGAGACCCAGTACTTC. This encodes CASSPLPRAQETQYF.

Ten or more counts support this clonotype. The gene calls are TRBV20-1 and TRBJ2-7; D not certain. Trimming took 6 bases from V and 0 from J, leaving 12 bases between them. CDR3 length: 13 residues. The germline V gene encodes CDR1 DFQATT and CDR2 SNEGSKA (reference sequence). The chain's CDR3 is CSALFGSSYEQYF. The DNA of the CDR3 is TGCAGTGCCCTTTTCGGCAGCTCCTACGAGCAGTACTTC.

This clonotype has at least ten counts. Lacking the conserved final phenylalanine or tryptophan, this CDR3 likely reflects a read error. The DNA is omitted, as the CDR3 cannot be located on it reliably, and the CDR3 follows TCRdb's listing. The gene calls are TRBV10-2 and TRBJ1-6. CDR1 is WSHSY, CDR2 SAAADI, per germline. The CDR3 adds up to 10 amino acids, both ends counted. The CDR3: CASRGSDFHS.

This clonotype appeared many times. The V call is TRBV20-1, the J call TRBJ1-6; D is unclear. CDR3 length equals 14 residues. V lost 1 base to trimming and J lost 8 bases, with 12 bases between them. Germline V gene lookup returns CDR1 DFQATT and CDR2 SNEGSKA (reference sequence). CDR3 nucleotides: TGCAGTGCTAGAGCGGGGTCAAGGGATTCACCCCTCCACTTT. Protein: CSARAGSRDSPLHF.

This clonotype was counted many times. The rearrangement joins TRBV6-2 or TRBV6-3 to TRBJ1-5, with D tentatively TRBD1 (5 bases). CDR1 and CDR2 from the germline V gene are MNHEY and SVGEGT. The CDR3 is made up of 14 amino acids. Trimming removed 0 bases at V and 7 bases at J, with 10 bases between. The CDR3 sequence: CASSYSRQGQPQHF. Written as DNA, the CDR3 is TGTGCCAGCAGTTACTCGCGTCAGGGACAGCCCCAGCATTTT.

This clonotype has more than one count but fewer than ten. The chain uses TRBV27 and TRBJ2-1; 9 bases match TRBD2. CDR1 is MNHEY and CDR2 is SMNVEV in the germline V gene (reference sequence). The J segment lost 6 bases and the V segment lost 3 bases, leaving 3 bases of the junction unmatched. CDR3 length: 14 amino acids. The CDR3 region has the DNA TGTGCCAGCAGTTTTAGCGGGAGAGGCAATGAGCAGTTCTTC. It is translated as CASSFSGRGNEQFF.

On this clonotype itself: Germline and junction disagree at one end, which may indicate a read error. The chain joins TRBV7-9 to TRBJ1-6, with TRBD1 matching 11 bases. The V gene's germline CDR1 is SEHNR and CDR2 FQNEAQ (reference sequence). The CDR3 has 15 amino acids. CDR3: CTSSLSGTGGSPLHF. Written as DNA, the CDR3 is TGTACCAGTAGCTTGTCCGGGACAGGGGGATCACCCCTCCACTTT.

This rearrangement joins TRBV2 to TRBJ2-1, with TRBD2 matching 12 bases. The germline V gene encodes CDR1 SNHLY and CDR2 FYNNEI. The CDR3 length is 17 residues. After removal of 8 bases from V and 0 bases from J, the junction contained 8 bases not matched to a gene. The CDR3, as DNA: TGTGCCAGCTCACTAGCGGGGGGTCGCAGCTCCTACAATGAGCAGTTCTTC. Residues: CASSLAGGRSSYNEQFF.

On this clonotype: This CDR3 is missing its conserved last phenylalanine or tryptophan, likely due to a read error. The DNA is left out, because the CDR3 cannot be placed on it with certainty; the CDR3 is given as TCRdb lists it. This CDR3 is CASSNIGT. The J gene is TRBJ1-3, the V gene TRBV19; the table calls TRBD1, which could not be checked here. The CDR3 numbers 8 amino acids, ends counted. CDR1 is LNHDA and CDR2 is SQIVND in the germline V gene (reference sequence).

The chain carries TRBV19 and TRBJ1-2; unclear D gene. Germline CDR1 is LNHDA and CDR2 is SQIVND (reference sequence). Trimming took off 9 bases at V and 7 bases at J, with 18 bases between the two ends. The CDR3 length is 13 residues. The CDR3 DNA reads TGTGCCAGCAGCGACACGGGCCAACTTGGCTACACCTTC. This sequence encodes CASSDTGQLGYTF.

This clonotype was seen at least ten times. The chain is built from TRBV2 and TRBJ2-1; 10 bases agree with TRBD2. The CDR3 spans 14 residues. The trim removed 6 bases at V and 7 bases at J, leaving 6 bases unmatched. Looked up from germline, CDR1 is SNHLY and CDR2 is FYNNEI. CDR3 bases: TGTGCCAGCAGCCTACTAGCGGGGCCGAATGAGCAGTTCTTC. It specifies CASSLLAGPNEQFF. Variable domain in full (rest from reference TRBV2 and TRBJ2-1): EPEVTQTPSHQVTQMGQEVILRCVPISNHLYFYWYRQILGQKVEFLVSFYNNEISEKSEIFDDQFSVERPDGSNFTLKIRSTKLEDSAMYFCASSLLAGPNEQFFGPGTRLTVL.

This clonotype was detected many times. The rearrangement links TRBV4-2 to TRBJ1-4, with 7 bases aligning to TRBD1. Germline CDR1 reads LGHNA; CDR2 reads YNFKEQ. The CDR3 covers 15 residues. Trimming cost V 4 bases and J 8 bases; bases outside gene matches: 10. CDR3 bases: TGTGCCAGCAGCCTCAAAACCGGGACAGTCGAAAAACTGTTTTTT. Its translation is CASSLKTGTVEKLFF.

V and J are TRBV6-1 and TRBJ2-7; TRBD2 agrees at 16 bases. This CDR3 comprises 16 residues. Germline-derived CDR1 and CDR2 are MNHNS and SASEGT. V lost 4 bases and J lost 6; bases outside the gene matches: 6. As DNA, the CDR3 is TGTGCCAGCAGTGCCCTGGGACTAGCGGGAGGGCCCGAGCAGTACTTC. It translates to CASSALGLAGGPEQYF.

This chain links TRBV7-2 with TRBJ2-3; 14 nucleotides match TRBD2. CDR3 size: 16 residues. The germline CDR1 and CDR2 sequences are SGHTA and FQGNSA. V lost 11 bases to trimming and J lost 3 bases; unmatched junction nucleotides: 10. CDR3 nucleotides: TGTGCCGGGGGACTAGCGGGAGTTGGAGAAACAGATACGCAGTATTTT. Protein product: CAGGLAGVGETDTQYF.

This clonotype occurred many times. This chain connects TRBV2 to TRBJ1-6; D is undetermined. Per the germline V gene, CDR1 is SNHLY and CDR2 is FYNNEI. Trimming left V 6 bases short and J 5 bases short, with 14 bases between. CDR3 length: 15 amino acids. In DNA, the CDR3 is TGTGCCAGCAGGTCGAGGAGGCTTAATAATTCACCCCTCCACTTT. Translation: CASRSRRLNNSPLHF.